This T cell receptor (beta chain) was profiled in a study of blood T cell repertoires in COVID-19. Deletions cut 0 bases from V and 1 base from J, with 8 bases between. CDR1 and CDR2 (germline): SGHRS, YFSETQ. CDR3 length equals 14 residues. Original processing notes: For nucleated cells, counts were estimated from reference gene primer amplification. Sequencing was performed with immunoSEQ multiplex PCR; in TCRdb, only in-frame clones are kept and a portion is missing. D and trimming were read from the DNA, whereas the V and J calls and clone size are those reported in that table. The sample contains about 41,000 clones, 80% to 90% of which appear only once. The Seattle site enrolled patients during active infection and followed them longitudinally.

The J gene is TRBJ2-7, the V gene TRBV5-1; no firm D call. Sequenced: peripheral blood. The sequence was obtained from a man aged 40-49 years with COVID-19, enrolled during active disease. The chain's CDR3 is CASSLELSSYEQYF. The CDR3 DNA sequence: TGCGCCAGCAGCTTGGAATTGTCTTCCTACGAGCAGTACTTC.